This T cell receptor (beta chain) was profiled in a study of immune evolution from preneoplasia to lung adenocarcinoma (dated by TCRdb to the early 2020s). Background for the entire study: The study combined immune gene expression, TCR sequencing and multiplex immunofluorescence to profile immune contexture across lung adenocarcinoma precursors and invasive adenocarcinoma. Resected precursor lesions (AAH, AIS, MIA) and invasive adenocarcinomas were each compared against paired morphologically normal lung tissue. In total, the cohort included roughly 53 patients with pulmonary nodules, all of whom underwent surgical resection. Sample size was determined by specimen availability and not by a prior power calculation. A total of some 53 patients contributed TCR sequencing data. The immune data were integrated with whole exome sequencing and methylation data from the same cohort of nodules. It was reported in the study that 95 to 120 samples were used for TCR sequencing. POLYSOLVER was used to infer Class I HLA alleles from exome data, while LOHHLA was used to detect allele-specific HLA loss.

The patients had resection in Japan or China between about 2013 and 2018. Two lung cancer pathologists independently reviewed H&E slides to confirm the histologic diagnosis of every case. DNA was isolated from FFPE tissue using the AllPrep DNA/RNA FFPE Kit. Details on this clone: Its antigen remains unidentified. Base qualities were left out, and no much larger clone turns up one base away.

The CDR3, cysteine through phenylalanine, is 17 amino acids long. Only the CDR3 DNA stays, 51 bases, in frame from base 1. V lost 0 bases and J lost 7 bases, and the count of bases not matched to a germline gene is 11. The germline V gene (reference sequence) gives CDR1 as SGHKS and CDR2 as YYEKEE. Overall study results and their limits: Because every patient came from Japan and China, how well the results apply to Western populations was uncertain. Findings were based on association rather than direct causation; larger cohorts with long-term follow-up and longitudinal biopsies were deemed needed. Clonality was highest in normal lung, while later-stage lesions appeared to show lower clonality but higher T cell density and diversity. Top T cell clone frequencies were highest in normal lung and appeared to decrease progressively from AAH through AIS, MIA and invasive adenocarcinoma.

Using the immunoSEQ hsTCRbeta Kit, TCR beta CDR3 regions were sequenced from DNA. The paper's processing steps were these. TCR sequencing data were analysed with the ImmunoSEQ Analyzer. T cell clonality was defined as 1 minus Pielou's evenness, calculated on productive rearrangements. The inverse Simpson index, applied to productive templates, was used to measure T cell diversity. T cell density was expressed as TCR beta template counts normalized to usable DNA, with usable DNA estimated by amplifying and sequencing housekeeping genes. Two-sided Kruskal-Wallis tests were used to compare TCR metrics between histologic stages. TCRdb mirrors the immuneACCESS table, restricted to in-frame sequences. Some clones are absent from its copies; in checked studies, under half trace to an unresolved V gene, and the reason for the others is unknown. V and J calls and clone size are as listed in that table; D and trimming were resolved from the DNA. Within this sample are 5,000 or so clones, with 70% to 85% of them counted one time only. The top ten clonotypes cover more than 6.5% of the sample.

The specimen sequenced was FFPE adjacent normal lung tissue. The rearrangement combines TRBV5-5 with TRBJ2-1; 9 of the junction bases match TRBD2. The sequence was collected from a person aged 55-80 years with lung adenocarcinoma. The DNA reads TGTGCCAGCAGCTTGGATGAAAGTAGCGGGAGAGGGAATGAGCAGTTCTTC. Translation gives CASSLDESSGRGNEQFF.